The following is a T cell receptor (beta chain) sequence with its context. The antigen remains unidentified. This sample is part of a study of T cell responses to AZD1222 COVID-19 vaccine. General study findings and limits: The donor cohort was predominantly white British with a female majority, and clonal diversity may have been underestimated.

The CDR3 extends over 17 amino acids. Germline V gives CDR1 MDHEN, CDR2 SYDVKM. V lost 7 bases and J lost 0; bases outside the gene matches: 12. Generated by immunoSEQ multiplex PCR, the TCRdb table keeps only in-frame clones and is missing some. Counted here are approximately 150,000 clones, around 90% occurring once; the ten biggest clones make up under 1.5%. This chain connects TRBV28 to TRBJ2-3; 8 bases are a match to TRBD2. This material consisted of peripheral blood, taken on day 0 of AZD1222 vaccination. This receptor was taken from an adult in good health. DNA for the CDR3: TGTGCCAGCAATCCTCCCGCTAGCGGGCCTAGCACAGATACGCAGTATTTT. It specifies CASNPPASGPSTDTQYF. The full variable domain, in which reference TRBV28 and TRBJ2-3 provide the parts outside the CDR3, is DVKVTQSSRYLVKRTGEKVFLECVQDMDHENMFWYRQDPGLGLRLIYFSYDVKMKEKGDIPEGYSVSREKKERFSLILESASTNQTSMYLCASNPPASGPSTDTQYFGPGTRLTVL.